The clone carrying this T cell receptor (beta chain) was found many times. As yet, its antigen is unknown. The data derive from a study of T cell repertoires in cytomegalovirus infection. Broader study findings: HLA-C-restricted CMV-specific TCR beta clonotypes prevailed in the ex vivo response.

V was shortened by 5 bases and J by 5 bases, with 11 bases between the two germline ends. This CDR3 is built from 12 residues. The germline gives CDR1 SGHRS, CDR2 YFSETQ. TCRdb redid the calling of the reads with MiXCR, one entry per CDR3 protein. Here the sample spans some 300,000 distinct CDR3 sequences, around 9.1% being singletons. The receptor was derived from a human donor in good health (CMV status not recorded). Some clones in this sample may be carry-over from other donors' samples. Sequenced sample: PBMCs. This chain uses TRBV5-1 with TRBJ2-7; no clear D gene. The CDR3 is CASSPGGDEQYV. CDR3 sequence (DNA): TGCGCCAGCAGTCCGGGTGGGGACGAGCAGTACGTC.